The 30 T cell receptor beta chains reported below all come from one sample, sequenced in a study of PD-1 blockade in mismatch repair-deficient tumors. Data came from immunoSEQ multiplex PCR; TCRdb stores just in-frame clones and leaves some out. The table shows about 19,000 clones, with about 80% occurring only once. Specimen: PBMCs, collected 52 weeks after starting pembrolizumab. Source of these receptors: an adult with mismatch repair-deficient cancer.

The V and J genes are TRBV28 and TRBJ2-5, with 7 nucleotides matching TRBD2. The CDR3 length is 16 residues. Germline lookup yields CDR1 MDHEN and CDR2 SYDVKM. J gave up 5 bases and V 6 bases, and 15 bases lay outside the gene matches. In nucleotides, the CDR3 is TGTGCCAGCAGCCCAGTCGTGGGTTCCGGGGGGGAGACCCAGTACTTC. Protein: CASSPVVGSGGETQYF.

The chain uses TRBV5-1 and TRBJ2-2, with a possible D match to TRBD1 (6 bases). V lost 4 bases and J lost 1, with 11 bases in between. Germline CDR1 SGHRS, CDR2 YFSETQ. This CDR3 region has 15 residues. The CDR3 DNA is TGCGCCAGCAGCGAGGGACATATGAACACCGGGGAGCTGTTTTTT. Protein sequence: CASSEGHMNTGELFF. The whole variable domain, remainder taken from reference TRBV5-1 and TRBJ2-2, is KAGVTQTPRYLIKTRGQQVTLSCSPISGHRSVSWYQQTPGQGLQFLFEYFSETQRNKGNFPGRFSGRQFSNSRSEMNVSTLELGDSALYLCASSEGHMNTGELFFGEGSRLTVL.

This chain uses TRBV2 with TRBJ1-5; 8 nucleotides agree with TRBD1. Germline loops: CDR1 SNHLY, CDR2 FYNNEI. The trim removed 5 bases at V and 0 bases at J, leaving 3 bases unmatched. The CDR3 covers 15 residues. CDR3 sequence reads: CASSLDRGSNQPQHF. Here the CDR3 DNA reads TGTGCCAGCAGTCTCGACAGGGGTAGCAATCAGCCCCAGCATTTT.

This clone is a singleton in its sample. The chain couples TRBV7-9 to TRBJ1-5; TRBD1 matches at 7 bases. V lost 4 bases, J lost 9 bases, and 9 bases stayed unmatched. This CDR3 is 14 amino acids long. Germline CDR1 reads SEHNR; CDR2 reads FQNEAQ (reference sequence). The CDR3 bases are TGTGCCAGCAGCTCGGAGGGGGCCCAATCGCCCCAGCATTTT. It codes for CASSSEGAQSPQHF.

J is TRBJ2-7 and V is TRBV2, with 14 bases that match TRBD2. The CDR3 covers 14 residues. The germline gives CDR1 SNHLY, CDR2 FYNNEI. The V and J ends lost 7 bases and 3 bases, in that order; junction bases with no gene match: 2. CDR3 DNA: TGTGCCAGCATGGGGACTAGCGGGGGCTACGAGCAGTACTTC. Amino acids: CASMGTSGGYEQYF.

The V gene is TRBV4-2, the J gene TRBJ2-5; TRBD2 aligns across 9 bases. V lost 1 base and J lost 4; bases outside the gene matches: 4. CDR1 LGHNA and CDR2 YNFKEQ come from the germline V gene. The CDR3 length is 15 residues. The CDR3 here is CASSQGGGVLETQYF. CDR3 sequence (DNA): TGTGCCAGCAGCCAAGGCGGGGGGGTATTAGAGACCCAGTACTTC.

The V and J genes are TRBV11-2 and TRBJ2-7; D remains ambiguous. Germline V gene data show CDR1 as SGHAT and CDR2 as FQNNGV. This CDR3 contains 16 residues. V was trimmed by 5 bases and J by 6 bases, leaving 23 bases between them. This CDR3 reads CASSPLRSSASSEQYF. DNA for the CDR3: TGTGCCAGCAGCCCACTGCGGAGTAGTGCTAGTTCCGAGCAGTACTTC.

CDR3 region: CASRDGTEAFF. DNA of the CDR3: TGCGCCAGCCGAGATGGTACTGAAGCTTTCTTT. The chain joins TRBV5-1 to TRBJ1-1; no firm D call. The CDR3 is 11 residues long. The germline V and J ends were trimmed by 7 bases and 5 bases, with 9 bases remaining between them. Germline V gene sequence: CDR1 SGHRS, CDR2 YFSETQ.

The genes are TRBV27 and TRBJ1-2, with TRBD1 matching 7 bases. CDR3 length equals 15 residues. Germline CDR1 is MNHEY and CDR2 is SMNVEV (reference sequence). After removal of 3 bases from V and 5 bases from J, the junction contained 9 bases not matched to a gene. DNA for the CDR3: TGTGCCAGCAGTTTCGGGCAGGGGGGATGGTATGGCTACACCTTC. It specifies CASSFGQGGWYGYTF.

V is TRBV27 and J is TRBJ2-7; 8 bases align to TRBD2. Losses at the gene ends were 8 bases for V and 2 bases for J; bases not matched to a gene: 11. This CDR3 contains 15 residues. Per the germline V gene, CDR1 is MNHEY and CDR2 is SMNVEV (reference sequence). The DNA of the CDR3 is TGTGCCAGCCGAAACCGGACTAGCCCTCCCTACGAGCAGTACTTC. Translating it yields CASRNRTSPPYEQYF.

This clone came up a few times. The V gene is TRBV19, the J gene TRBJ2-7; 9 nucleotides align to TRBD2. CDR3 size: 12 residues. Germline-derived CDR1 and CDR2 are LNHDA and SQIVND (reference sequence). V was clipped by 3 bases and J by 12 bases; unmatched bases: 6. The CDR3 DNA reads TGTGCCAGTAGTATTGGCGGGAGGGCCTTGTACTTC. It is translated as CASSIGGRALYF.

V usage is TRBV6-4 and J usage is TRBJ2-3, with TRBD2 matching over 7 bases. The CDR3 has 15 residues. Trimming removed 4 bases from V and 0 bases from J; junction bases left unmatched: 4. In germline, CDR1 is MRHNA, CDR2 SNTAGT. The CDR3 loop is CASSVNSGSTDTQYF. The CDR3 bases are TGTGCCAGCAGTGTTAATAGCGGGAGCACAGATACGCAGTATTTT.

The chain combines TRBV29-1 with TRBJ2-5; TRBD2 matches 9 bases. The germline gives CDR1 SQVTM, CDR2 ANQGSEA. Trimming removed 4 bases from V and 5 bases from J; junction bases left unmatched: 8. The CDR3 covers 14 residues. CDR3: CSVAVAGVGETQYF. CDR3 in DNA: TGCAGCGTTGCAGTAGCGGGGGTGGGGGAGACCCAGTACTTC. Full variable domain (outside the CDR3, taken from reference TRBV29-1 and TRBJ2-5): SAVISQKPSRDICQRGTSLTIQCQVDSQVTMMFWYRQQPGQSLTLIATANQGSEATYESGFVIDKFPISRPNLTFSTLTVSNMSPEDSSIYLCSVAVAGVGETQYFGPGTRLLVL.

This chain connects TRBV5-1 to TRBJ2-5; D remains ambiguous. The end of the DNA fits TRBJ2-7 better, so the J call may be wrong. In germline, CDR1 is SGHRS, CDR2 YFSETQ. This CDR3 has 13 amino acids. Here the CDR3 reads CASSYDGSYEQYF. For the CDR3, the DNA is TGCGCCAGCAGCTACGACGGGTCCTACGAGCAGTACTTC.

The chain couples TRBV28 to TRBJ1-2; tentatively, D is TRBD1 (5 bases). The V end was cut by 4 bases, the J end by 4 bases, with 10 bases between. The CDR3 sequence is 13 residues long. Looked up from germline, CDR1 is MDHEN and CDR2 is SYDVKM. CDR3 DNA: TGTGCCAGCAGTTGGGGCAGTGGCTATGGCTACACCTTC. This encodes CASSWGSGYGYTF.

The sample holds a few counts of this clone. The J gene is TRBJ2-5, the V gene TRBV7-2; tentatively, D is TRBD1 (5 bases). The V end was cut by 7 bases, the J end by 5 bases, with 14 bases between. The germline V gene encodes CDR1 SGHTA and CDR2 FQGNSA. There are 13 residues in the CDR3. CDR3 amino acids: CASTGSRRETQYF. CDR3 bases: TGTGCCAGCACAGGGTCTAGGCGGGAGACCCAGTACTTC.

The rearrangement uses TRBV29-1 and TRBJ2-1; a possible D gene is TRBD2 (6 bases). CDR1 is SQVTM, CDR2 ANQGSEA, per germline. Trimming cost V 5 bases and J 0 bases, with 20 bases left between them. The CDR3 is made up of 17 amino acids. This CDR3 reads CSVRDSRTWSSYNEQFF. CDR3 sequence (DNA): TGCAGCGTTCGGGACTCGCGAACCTGGAGCTCCTACAATGAGCAGTTCTTC.

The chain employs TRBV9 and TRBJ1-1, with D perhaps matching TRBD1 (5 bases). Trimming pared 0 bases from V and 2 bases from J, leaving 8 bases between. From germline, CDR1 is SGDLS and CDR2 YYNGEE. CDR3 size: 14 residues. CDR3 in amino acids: CASSVGGQNTEAFF. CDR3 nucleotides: TGTGCCAGCAGCGTAGGAGGACAAAACACTGAAGCTTTCTTT.

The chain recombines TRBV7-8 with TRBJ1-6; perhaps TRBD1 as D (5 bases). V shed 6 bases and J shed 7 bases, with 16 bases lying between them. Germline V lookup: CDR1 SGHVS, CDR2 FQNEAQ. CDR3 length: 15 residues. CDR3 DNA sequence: TGTGCCAGCAGTGCACCACAGGCGGCGAATTCACCCCTCCACTTT. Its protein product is CASSAPQAANSPLHF.

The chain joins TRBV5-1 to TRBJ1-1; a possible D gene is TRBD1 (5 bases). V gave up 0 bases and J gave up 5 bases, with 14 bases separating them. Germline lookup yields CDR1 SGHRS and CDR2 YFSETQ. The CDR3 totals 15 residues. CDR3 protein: CASSLGGQGDTEAFF. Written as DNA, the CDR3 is TGCGCCAGCAGCTTGGGTGGTCAGGGTGATACTGAAGCTTTCTTT. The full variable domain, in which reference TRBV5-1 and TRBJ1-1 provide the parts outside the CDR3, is KAGVTQTPRYLIKTRGQQVTLSCSPISGHRSVSWYQQTPGQGLQFLFEYFSETQRNKGNFPGRFSGRQFSNSRSEMNVSTLELGDSALYLCASSLGGQGDTEAFFGQGTRLTVV.

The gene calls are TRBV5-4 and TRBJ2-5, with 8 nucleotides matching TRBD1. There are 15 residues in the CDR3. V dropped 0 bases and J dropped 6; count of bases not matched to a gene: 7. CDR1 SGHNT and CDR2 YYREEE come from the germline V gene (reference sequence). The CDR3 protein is CASSLVSGGEKTQYF. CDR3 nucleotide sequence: TGTGCCAGCAGCTTGGTTTCAGGGGGCGAGAAGACCCAGTACTTC.

The CDR3 DNA is TGTGCCAGCAGCTCAGGGACTAGCGGGAGTCACAATGAGCAGTTCTTC. This encodes CASSSGTSGSHNEQFF. V and J are TRBV9 and TRBJ2-1; 14 positions agree with TRBD2. The CDR3 sequence is 16 residues long. CDR1 and CDR2 (germline): SGDLS, YYNGEE. V shed 4 bases, J shed 5 bases, and the junction held 5 bases outside the gene matches.

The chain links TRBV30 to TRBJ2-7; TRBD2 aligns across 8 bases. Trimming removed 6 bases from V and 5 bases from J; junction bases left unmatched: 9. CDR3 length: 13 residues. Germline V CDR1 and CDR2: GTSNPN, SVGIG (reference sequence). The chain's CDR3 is CACMGLDLHEQYF. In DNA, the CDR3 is TGTGCCTGCATGGGACTAGATTTACACGAGCAGTACTTC.

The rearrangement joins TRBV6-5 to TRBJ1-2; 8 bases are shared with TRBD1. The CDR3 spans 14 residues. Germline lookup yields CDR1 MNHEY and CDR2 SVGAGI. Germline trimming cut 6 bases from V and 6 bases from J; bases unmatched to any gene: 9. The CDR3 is CASSPTRGPDGYTF. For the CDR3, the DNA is TGTGCCAGCAGCCCAACCAGGGGGCCAGATGGCTACACCTTC.

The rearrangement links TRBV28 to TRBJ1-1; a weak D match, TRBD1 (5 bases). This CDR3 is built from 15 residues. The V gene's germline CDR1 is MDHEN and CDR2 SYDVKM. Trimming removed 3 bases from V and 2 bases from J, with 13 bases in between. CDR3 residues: CASSLGGAPNTEAFF. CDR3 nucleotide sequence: TGTGCCAGCAGTTTGGGGGGAGCTCCAAACACTGAAGCTTTCTTT.

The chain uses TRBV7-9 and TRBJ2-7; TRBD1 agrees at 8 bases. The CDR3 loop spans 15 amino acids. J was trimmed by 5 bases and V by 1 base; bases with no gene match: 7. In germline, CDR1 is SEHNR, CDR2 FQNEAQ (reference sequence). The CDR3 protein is CASSLVGQGFHEQYF. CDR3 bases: TGTGCCAGCAGCTTAGTTGGACAGGGCTTCCACGAGCAGTACTTC. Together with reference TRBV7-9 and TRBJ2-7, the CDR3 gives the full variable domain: DTGVSQNPRHKITKRGQNVTFRCDPISEHNRLYWYRQTLGQGPEFLTYFQNEAQLEKSRLLSDRFSAERPKGSFSTLEIQRTEQGDSAMYLCASSLVGQGFHEQYFGPGTRLTVT.

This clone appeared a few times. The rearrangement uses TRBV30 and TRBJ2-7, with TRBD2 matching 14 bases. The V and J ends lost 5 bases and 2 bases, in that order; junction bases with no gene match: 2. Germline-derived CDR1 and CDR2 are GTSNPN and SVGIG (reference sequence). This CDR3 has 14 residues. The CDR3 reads CAWGLAGGPYEQYF. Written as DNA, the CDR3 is TGTGCCTGGGGACTAGCGGGAGGCCCCTACGAGCAGTACTTC.

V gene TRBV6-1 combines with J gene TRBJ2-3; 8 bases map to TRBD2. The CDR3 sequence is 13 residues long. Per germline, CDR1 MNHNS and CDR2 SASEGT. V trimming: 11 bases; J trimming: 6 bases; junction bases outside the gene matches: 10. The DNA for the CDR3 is TGTGCCGTTGTGGGGACTAGGGAGGATACGCAGTATTTT. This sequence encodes CAVVGTREDTQYF.

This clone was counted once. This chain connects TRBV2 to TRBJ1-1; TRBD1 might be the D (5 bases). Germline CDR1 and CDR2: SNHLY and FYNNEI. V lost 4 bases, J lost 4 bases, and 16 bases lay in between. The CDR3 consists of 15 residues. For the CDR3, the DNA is TGTGCCAGCAGTGTCCGGGGGACCCCGCTCACTGAAGCTTTCTTT. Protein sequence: CASSVRGTPLTEAFF.

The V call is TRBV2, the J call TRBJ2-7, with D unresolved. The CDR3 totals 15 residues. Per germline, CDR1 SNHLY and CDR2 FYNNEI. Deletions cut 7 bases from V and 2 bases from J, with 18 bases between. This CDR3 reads CASKSPVSPPYEQYF. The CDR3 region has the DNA TGTGCCAGCAAATCTCCAGTTTCTCCCCCCTACGAGCAGTACTTC. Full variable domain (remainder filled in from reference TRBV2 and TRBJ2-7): EPEVTQTPSHQVTQMGQEVILRCVPISNHLYFYWYRQILGQKVEFLVSFYNNEISEKSEIFDDQFSVERPDGSNFTLKIRSTKLEDSAMYFCASKSPVSPPYEQYFGPGTRLTVT.